Below, 10 T cell receptor beta chains from the same sample are listed, as sequenced in a study of T cell responses to AZD1222 COVID-19 vaccine. TCRdb keeps only in-frame clones here, not all; method: immunoSEQ multiplex PCR. This table has some 110,000 clones, approximately 90% appearing once. Sequenced material: peripheral blood, taken on day 0 of AZD1222 vaccination. All receptors come from an adult in good health.

The V call is TRBV3-1 (or the pseudogene TRBV3-2), the J call TRBJ1-6; D is perhaps TRBD1 (6 bases). The CDR3 contains 15 residues. Trimming shortened V by 3 bases and J by 7 bases, and 13 bases separated the two germline ends. Looked up from germline, CDR1 is LGHDT and CDR2 is YNNKEL (reference sequence). The CDR3 DNA reads as TGTGCCAGCAGCCATGGGGGACACCGGAATTCACCCCTCCACTTT. Its translation is CASSHGGHRNSPLHF.

The chain joins TRBV7-9 to TRBJ1-2; TRBD1 might be the D (5 bases). Trimming pared 2 bases from V and 6 bases from J, leaving 7 bases between. Germline assignment: CDR1 SEHNR and CDR2 FQNEAQ (reference sequence). The CDR3 runs to 12 residues. CDR3 sequence: CASSLTGDGYTF. The CDR3 coding sequence is TGTGCCAGCAGCTTAACGGGGGATGGCTACACCTTC.

The J gene is TRBJ1-1, the V gene TRBV7-9, with 7 bases aligning to TRBD1. V dropped 5 bases and J dropped 0; count of bases not matched to a gene: 3. The CDR3 spans 14 residues. Looked up from germline, CDR1 is SEHNR and CDR2 is FQNEAQ (reference sequence). The CDR3 coding sequence is TGTGCCAGCAGCACGGGACAGATGAACACTGAAGCTTTCTTT. Encoded protein: CASSTGQMNTEAFF.

This clone was seen just once. The chain has TRBV5-4 and TRBJ2-3; D possibly corresponds to TRBD1 (5 bases). Germline assignment: CDR1 SGHNT and CDR2 YYREEE (reference sequence). V dropped 5 bases and J dropped 1 base, with 14 bases sitting between them. CDR3 length: 15 amino acids. The CDR3 DNA follows: TGTGCCAGCAGACCGGACATCTTTCGCACAGATACGCAGTATTTT. Translated: CASRPDIFRTDTQYF. Filled out from reference TRBV5-4 and TRBJ2-3, the complete variable domain reads ETGVTQSPTHLIKTRGQQVTLRCSSQSGHNTVSWYQQALGQGPQFIFQYYREEENGRGNFPPRFSGLQFPNYSSELNVNALELDDSALYLCASRPDIFRTDTQYFGPGTRLTVL.

The gene calls are TRBV5-4 and TRBJ1-6, with D perhaps matching TRBD1 (5 bases). From germline, CDR1 is SGHNT and CDR2 YYREEE (reference sequence). The CDR3 sequence is 16 residues long. Between the trimmed V and J ends, which lost 0 bases and 1 base, there was a span of 8 bases. CDR3 nucleotides: TGTGCCAGCAGCTTGGTGGGGCGGTCCTATAATTCACCCCTCCACTTT. It yields the protein CASSLVGRSYNSPLHF.

The rearrangement uses TRBV9 and TRBJ2-1; 7 nucleotides line up with TRBD2. The CDR3 is made up of 15 amino acids. Germline CDR1 SGDLS, CDR2 YYNGEE. Trimming took 0 bases from V and 4 from J; bases not matched to a gene: 4. The CDR3 is CASSVGLAGYNEQFF. The CDR3 DNA sequence: TGTGCCAGCAGCGTAGGACTAGCCGGGTACAATGAGCAGTTCTTC.

V gene TRBV9 combines with J gene TRBJ1-6; no reliable D call. Germline lookup yields CDR1 SGDLS and CDR2 YYNGEE. There are 13 residues in the CDR3. The V end lost 0 bases, the J end lost 10 bases, and 8 bases lay between the germline ends. CDR3 nucleotides: TGTGCCAGCAGCGTAGACAATTCCTCACCCCTCCACTTT. Amino acid sequence: CASSVDNSSPLHF.

V gene TRBV10-3 combines with J gene TRBJ1-1, with D possibly being TRBD1 (5 bases). Trimming removed 10 bases at V and 0 bases at J, with 9 bases between. CDR1 is ENHRY, CDR2 SYGVKD, per germline. There are 12 residues in the CDR3. The CDR3 DNA reads as TGTGCCACCCGGGGGGTGAACACTGAAGCTTTCTTT. It codes for CATRGVNTEAFF.

The chain has TRBV5-1 and TRBJ1-2; the match to TRBD1 covers 11 bases. Germline V gives CDR1 SGHRS, CDR2 YFSETQ. This CDR3 region has 16 residues. Trimming at V came to 3 bases and at J to 1 base, leaving 5 bases not matched to a gene. The CDR3 here is CASSSGQGAINYGYTF. As DNA, the CDR3 is TGCGCCAGCAGCTCAGGACAGGGGGCAATTAACTATGGCTACACCTTC.

The chain employs TRBV24-1 and TRBJ2-1; 11 bases are a match to TRBD1. V was pared by 3 bases and J by 5 bases, with 2 bases of the junction left unmatched. Germline V gene lookup returns CDR1 KGHDR and CDR2 SFDVKD. CDR3 length: 15 residues. The CDR3: CATSDGQGADNEQFF. The DNA for the CDR3 is TGTGCCACCAGTGATGGACAGGGGGCGGACAATGAGCAGTTCTTC.